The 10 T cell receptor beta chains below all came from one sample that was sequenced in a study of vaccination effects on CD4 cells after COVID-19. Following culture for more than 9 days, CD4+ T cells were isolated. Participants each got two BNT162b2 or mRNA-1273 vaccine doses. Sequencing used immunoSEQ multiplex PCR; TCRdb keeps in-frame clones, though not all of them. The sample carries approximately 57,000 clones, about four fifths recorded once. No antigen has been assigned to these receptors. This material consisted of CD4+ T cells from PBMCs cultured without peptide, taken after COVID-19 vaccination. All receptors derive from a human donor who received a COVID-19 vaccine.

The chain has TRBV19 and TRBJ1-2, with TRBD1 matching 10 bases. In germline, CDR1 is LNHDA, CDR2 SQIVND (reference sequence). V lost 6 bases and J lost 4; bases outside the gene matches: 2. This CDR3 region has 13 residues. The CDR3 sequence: CASSRDRGYGYTF. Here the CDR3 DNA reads TGTGCCAGTAGCCGGGACAGGGGCTATGGCTACACCTTC.

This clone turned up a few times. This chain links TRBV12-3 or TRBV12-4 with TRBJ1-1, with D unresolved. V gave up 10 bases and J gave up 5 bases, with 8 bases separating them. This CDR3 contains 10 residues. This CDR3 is CATMSTEAFF. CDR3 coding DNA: TGTGCCACCATGAGTACTGAAGCTTTCTTT.

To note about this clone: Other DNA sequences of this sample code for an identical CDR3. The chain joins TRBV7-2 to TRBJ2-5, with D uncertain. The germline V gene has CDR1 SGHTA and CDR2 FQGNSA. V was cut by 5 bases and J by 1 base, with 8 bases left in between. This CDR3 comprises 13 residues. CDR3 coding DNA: TGTGCCAGCAGCCCCCGGACCCAAGAGACCCAGTACTTC. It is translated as CASSPRTQETQYF.

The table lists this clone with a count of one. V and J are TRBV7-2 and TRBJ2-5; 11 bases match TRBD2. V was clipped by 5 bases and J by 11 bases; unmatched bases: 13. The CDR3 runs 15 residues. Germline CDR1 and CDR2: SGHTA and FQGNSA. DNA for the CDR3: TGTGCCAGCAGCAAGACGACTAGCGGGGAATCAACGCAGTACTTC. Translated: CASSKTTSGESTQYF.

The chain's CDR3 is CASSPRDRPTDTQYF. CDR3 in DNA: TGTGCCAGCAGTCCCCGGGACAGACCCACAGATACGCAGTATTTT. The chain carries TRBV27 and TRBJ2-3; 7 bases agree with TRBD1. Germline-derived CDR1 and CDR2 are MNHEY and SMNVEV (reference sequence). The CDR3 has 15 residues. J lost 2 bases, V lost 5 bases, and 7 bases had no gene match.

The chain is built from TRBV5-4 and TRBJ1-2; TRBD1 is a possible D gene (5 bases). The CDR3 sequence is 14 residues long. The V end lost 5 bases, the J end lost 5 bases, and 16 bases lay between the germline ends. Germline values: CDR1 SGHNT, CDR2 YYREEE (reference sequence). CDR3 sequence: CASSQTGPLYGYTF. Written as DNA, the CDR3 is TGTGCCAGCAGTCAAACGGGACCCCTTTATGGCTACACCTTC.

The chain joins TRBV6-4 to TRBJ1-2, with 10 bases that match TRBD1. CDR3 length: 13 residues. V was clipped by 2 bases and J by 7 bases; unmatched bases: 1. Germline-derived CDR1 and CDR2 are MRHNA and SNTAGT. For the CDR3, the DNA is TGTGCCAGCAGTGACCGACAGGGGGCTGGCTACACCTTC. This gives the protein CASSDRQGAGYTF.

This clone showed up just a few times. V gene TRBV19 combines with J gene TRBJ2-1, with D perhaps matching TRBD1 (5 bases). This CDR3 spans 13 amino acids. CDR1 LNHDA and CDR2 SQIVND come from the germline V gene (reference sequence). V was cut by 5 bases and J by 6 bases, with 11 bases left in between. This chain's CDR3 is CASSPRGFNEQFF. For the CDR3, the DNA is TGTGCCAGTAGTCCTAGGGGTTTCAATGAGCAGTTCTTC.

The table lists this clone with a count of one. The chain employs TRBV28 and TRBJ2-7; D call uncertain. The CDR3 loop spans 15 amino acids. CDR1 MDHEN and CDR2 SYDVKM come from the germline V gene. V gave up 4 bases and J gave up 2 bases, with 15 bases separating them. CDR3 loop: CASSWPGLGAYEQYF. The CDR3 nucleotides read TGTGCCAGCAGTTGGCCGGGCCTCGGCGCCTACGAGCAGTACTTC.

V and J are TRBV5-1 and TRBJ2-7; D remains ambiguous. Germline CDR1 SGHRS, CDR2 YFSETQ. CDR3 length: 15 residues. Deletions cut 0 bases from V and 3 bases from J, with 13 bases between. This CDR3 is CASSLAGIGNYEQYF. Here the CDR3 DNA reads TGCGCCAGCAGCTTGGCTGGTATTGGGAACTACGAGCAGTACTTC.